Following are 16 T cell receptor beta chains from one sample sequenced in a study of T cells expressing NK-cell markers. TCRdb reprocessed the 5' RACE reads and stores each CDR3 protein as one record, lacking DNA. With under 500,000 distinct CDR3 sequences in the sample, the ten largest clones hold 7.3%. Sequencing used blood T cells: a sorted CD56 or NKG2C T cell subset, CD4+ or CD8+ T cells, or bulk PBMC T cells (not recorded which). The receptors come from a woman between 18 and 75 years old in good health.

V gene TRBV20-1 combines with J gene TRBJ2-1; the D call of TRBD1 rests on TCRdb alone, since no DNA is present to check it. Germline CDR1 and CDR2: DFQATT and SNEGSKA (reference sequence). The CDR3 contains 15 residues. This chain's CDR3 is CSARSIDRVDNEQFF.

The rearrangement uses TRBV24-1 and TRBJ1-4. The length of the CDR3 is 17 residues. Germline values: CDR1 KGHDR, CDR2 SFDVKD. The CDR3 loop is CATSDGSIGPTNEKLFF.

This sequence joins TRBV7-2 and TRBJ2-3. Germline V gives CDR1 SGHTA, CDR2 FQGNSA. There are 13 residues in the CDR3. The CDR3 loop reads CASSFGATDTQYF.

The chain is built from TRBV29-1 and TRBJ2-3; TCRdb proposes TRBD1, but this gene call is untestable without DNA. Per the germline V gene, CDR1 is SQVTM and CDR2 is ANQGSEA. The CDR3 is 14 amino acids. The CDR3 protein is CSARGGFGTDTQYF.

The chain links TRBV20-1 to TRBJ1-2. The CDR3 covers 11 residues. The germline gives CDR1 DFQATT, CDR2 SNEGSKA (reference sequence). CDR3 sequence: CSARDLSGYTF.

The chain couples TRBV29-1 to TRBJ2-3; checking the TCRdb D call of TRBD1 is not possible without DNA. This CDR3 spans 12 amino acids. Germline CDR1 is SQVTM and CDR2 is ANQGSEA. The CDR3 sequence: CSSGGGTDTQYF.

V is TRBV5-6 and J is TRBJ2-1; the TRBD2 assignment by TCRdb is unverifiable without DNA. This CDR3 spans 15 amino acids. CDR1 and CDR2 from the germline V gene are SGHDT and YYEEEE. The CDR3 sequence: CASSLKQREVLEQFF.

V is TRBV20-1 and J is TRBJ1-1. In germline, CDR1 is DFQATT, CDR2 SNEGSKA (reference sequence). The CDR3 sequence is 12 residues long. CDR3 loop: CSGHGMNTEAFF.

The V call is TRBV12-3 or TRBV12-4, the J call TRBJ2-3; checking the TCRdb D call of TRBD2 is not possible without DNA. The CDR3 contains 14 residues. The CDR3 sequence is CASSPRYGADTQYF.

This chain connects TRBV5-1 to TRBJ1-1. The CDR3 is 15 residues long. Germline V gene lookup returns CDR1 SGHRS and CDR2 YFSETQ. CDR3 protein: CASSLAIDTNTEAFF.

The chain is built from TRBV18 and TRBJ1-2; the D gene TCRdb calls, TRBD1, cannot be checked with no DNA. CDR3 length equals 12 residues. The V gene's germline CDR1 is KGHSH and CDR2 LQKENI. CDR3 sequence: CASSPYRGFYTF.

The gene calls are TRBV12-3 or TRBV12-4 and TRBJ2-5; TCRdb's assignment of TRBD1 cannot be checked, as there is no DNA. CDR3 size: 15 residues. The CDR3: CASSTSPRGGETQYF.

The chain links TRBV7-6 to TRBJ2-6; the D gene TCRdb calls, TRBD2, cannot be checked with no DNA. The germline gives CDR1 SGHVS, CDR2 FNYEAQ. The CDR3 contains 15 residues. The CDR3 here is CASSRHAKGANVLTF.

This chain joins TRBV5-1 and TRBJ2-6; TCRdb selects TRBD2, and the lack of DNA leaves this call unchecked. Germline V gene sequence: CDR1 SGHRS, CDR2 YFSETQ. This CDR3 comprises 17 residues. CDR3 sequence: CASSLIAGASGANVLTF.

The chain recombines TRBV6-5 with TRBJ2-3; no DNA is available, so the TRBD2 call from TCRdb remains unchecked. The CDR3 consists of 17 residues. Germline V gives CDR1 MNHEY, CDR2 SVGAGI. This chain's CDR3 is CASSYSRLSPSLNTQYF.

The CDR3 sequence is CASSYGPSVDQPQHF. V gene TRBV6-5 combines with J gene TRBJ1-5. The CDR3 has 15 residues. CDR1 and CDR2 from the germline V gene are MNHEY and SVGAGI.